This TCR beta chain was recovered during a study of shared clonotypes between healthy human individuals. Turning to this clone: Antigen unknown.

Clones were read by immunoSEQ multiplex PCR, and TCRdb kept only the in-frame ones, dropping some. The sample has some 900,000 clones, 60% to 85% seen once. Notes on the study in general: Among non-shared clonotypes, generation probabilities were lower than among those shared by all four donors.

V lost 4 bases, J lost 7 bases, and 20 bases lay in between. The CDR3 has 16 residues. Germline V gene data show CDR1 as MDHEN and CDR2 as SYDVKM. The healthy adult donors were HIV-negative and reported no recent acute infections or vaccinations. The clonotype originates from a man between 18 and 29 years old in good health. Sequencing was carried out using memory CD4+ T cells sorted from blood. Described subset: CD45RA-negative fraction. The chain uses TRBV28 and TRBJ1-5; a possible D gene is TRBD1 (5 bases). In DNA, the CDR3 is TGTGCCAGCAGTTGGGAAGGGGCGCGAAGTGGCCAGCCCCAGCATTTT. It codes for CASSWEGARSGQPQHF.